These T cell receptor beta chains were read from a single sample in a study of blood T cell repertoires in COVID-19. Produced via immunoSEQ multiplex PCR; TCRdb's table is partial and in-frame only. Of some 260,000 clones detected, approximately 89% appear once; the ten largest clones hold 10%. Sequencing input: peripheral blood. The receptors stem from an older woman with COVID-19, enrolled during active disease. Each CDR3 is given with its conserved first and last residue. D genes are given only for firm matches. The size entry is marked missing in some rows and otherwise reads once, few, many or a size class.

clone size	V gene	J gene	CDR3 length	D gene	CDR3 protein	CDR3 DNA
-	TRBV29-1	TRBJ2-1	14	-	CSVGLPMRDNEQFF	TGCAGCGTCGGCCTCCCCATGAGGGACAATGAGCAGTTCTTC
-	TRBV2	TRBJ1-4	10	-	CASGEEKLFF	TGTGCCAGCGGGGAGGAAAAACTGTTTTTT
-	TRBV15	TRBJ2-5	14	-	CATSREQGWETQYF	TGTGCCACCAGCAGAGAACAGGGTTGGGAGACCCAGTACTTC
-	TRBV12-5	TRBJ1-1	13	-	CASGLVSNTEAFF	TGTGCTAGTGGTTTGGTGAGTAACACTGAAGCTTTCTTT
-	TRBV6-6	TRBJ2-7	15	TRBD1	CASSYGRGRGGEQYF	TGTGCCAGCAGTTACGGCAGGGGGCGAGGGGGCGAGCAGTACTTC
-	TRBV6-5	TRBJ1-2	15	TRBD1	CASRPPGTGGSGYTF	TGTGCCAGCAGACCTCCCGGGACAGGGGGCTCTGGCTACACCTTC
-	TRBV6-2/TRBV6-3	TRBJ1-3	14	-	CASTPGGGWNTIYF	TGTGCCAGCACCCCAGGCGGAGGGTGGAACACCATATATTTT
-	TRBV28	TRBJ2-6	15	-	CASSPDSSGANVLTF	TGTGCCAGCAGTCCAGACAGCTCTGGGGCCAACGTCCTGACTTTC
-	TRBV7-2	TRBJ2-1	17	-	CASSLDPRLYNYNEQFF	TGTGCCAGCAGCTTAGATCCGAGACTTTATAACTACAATGAGCAGTTCTTC
-	TRBV11-1	TRBJ2-1	14	-	CASSLASRDGEQFF	TGTGCCAGCAGCTTAGCCTCCAGGGATGGAGAGCAGTTCTTC
once	TRBV7-6	TRBJ2-1	16	-	CASSQTRGARHNEQFF	TGTGCCAGCAGCCAGACTAGAGGGGCCCGCCACAATGAGCAGTTCTTC
-	TRBV7-9	TRBJ1-3	18	TRBD1	CASSSPATGGDSGNTIYF	TGTGCCAGCAGCTCTCCGGCGACAGGGGGTGACTCTGGAAACACCATATATTTT
-	TRBV5-4	TRBJ2-3	15	-	CASSLVAGGTDTQYF	TGTGCCAGCAGCTTGGTAGCAGGGGGCACAGATACGCAGTATTTT
-	TRBV11-2	TRBJ2-3	15	-	CASSLGRERASTQYF	TGTGCCAGCAGCTTAGGTCGTGAGCGAGCGTCGACGCAGTATTTT
-	TRBV6-2/TRBV6-3	TRBJ2-7	15	-	CASSSGRESPYEQYF	TGTGCCAGCAGCTCGGGACGGGAGTCTCCCTACGAGCAGTACTTC
-	TRBV12-3/TRBV12-4	TRBJ1-2	13	TRBD1	CASSRDRGYGYTF	TGTGCCAGCAGCAGGGACAGGGGCTATGGCTACACCTTC
-	TRBV7-3	TRBJ1-1	13	-	CASSPSGDTEAFF	TGTGCCAGCAGCCCCTCGGGGGACACTGAAGCTTTCTTT
-	TRBV28	TRBJ2-5	14	-	CASSPSSPSETQYF	TGTGCCAGCAGCCCGAGTTCCCCGTCGGAGACCCAGTACTTC
-	TRBV7-2	TRBJ1-4	16	TRBD1	CASSLVSRQGGEKLFF	TGTGCCAGCAGCTTAGTATCCCGACAGGGGGGCGAAAAACTGTTTTTT
-	TRBV6-4	TRBJ1-1	13	-	CASRSTLNTEAFF	TGTGCCAGCAGATCCACACTGAACACTGAAGCTTTCTTT
-	TRBV11-2	TRBJ1-3	17	TRBD1	CASSPLDRGRSGNTIYF	TGTGCCAGCAGCCCGCTGGACAGGGGTCGCTCTGGAAACACCATATATTTT
-	TRBV7-8	TRBJ2-1	12	-	CASSGAVHEQFF	TGTGCCAGCAGCGGGGCCGTCCATGAGCAGTTCTTC
once	TRBV5-1	TRBJ2-5	16	TRBD1	CASSAGQGGIGETQYF	TGCGCCAGCAGCGCCGGACAGGGGGGAATCGGGGAGACCCAGTACTTC
-	TRBV6-5	TRBJ1-3	13	-	CASGEQAGNTIYF	TGTGCCAGCGGGGAACAGGCTGGAAACACCATATATTTT
-	TRBV6-6	TRBJ2-5	16	-	CASSYRAGGFGETQYF	TGTGCCAGCAGTTACAGGGCTGGGGGGTTCGGGGAGACCCAGTACTTC
-	TRBV7-2	TRBJ2-1	14	-	CASSLGKRISEQFF	TGTGCCAGCAGCTTAGGGAAGAGGATTAGTGAGCAGTTCTTC
few	TRBV6-5	TRBJ1-2	15	TRBD1	CASSPTIDRAGGYTF	TGTGCCAGCAGTCCAACCATAGACAGGGCGGGTGGCTACACCTTC
-	TRBV7-9	TRBJ1-6	16	TRBD1	CASSLGSGQGNSPLHF	TGTGCCAGCAGCTTAGGGTCAGGACAGGGCAATTCACCCCTCCACTTT
-	TRBV13	TRBJ2-7	15	TRBD2	CASSFNREGYYEQYF	TGTGCCAGCAGCTTCAACCGGGAGGGGTATTACGAGCAGTACTTC
-	TRBV7-2	TRBJ1-5	15	-	CASSPLYKSNQPQHF	TGTGCCAGCAGCCCCCTTTACAAGAGCAATCAGCCCCAGCATTTT
once	TRBV15	TRBJ1-5	15	TRBD1	CATSDGQGAVQPQHF	TGTGCCACCAGCGACGGACAGGGGGCTGTTCAGCCCCAGCATTTT
-	TRBV6-5	TRBJ1-2	14	TRBD1	CASKTNRQGVGYTF	TGTGCCAGCAAAACAAATCGGCAGGGGGTCGGCTACACCTTC
-	TRBV5-8	TRBJ2-4	13	TRBD1	CASTMTGSNIQYF	TGTGCCAGCACCATGACAGGGAGCAACATTCAGTACTTC
-	TRBV28	TRBJ2-3	20	TRBD2	CASSFRLRDVSGSSTDTQYF	TGTGCCAGCAGTTTCCGTTTAAGGGACGTTAGCGGGAGTAGTACAGATACGCAGTATTTT
-	TRBV18	TRBJ1-3	15	-	CASSLEAVSGNTIYF	TGTGCCAGCTCACTCGAAGCGGTCTCTGGAAACACCATATATTTT
-	TRBV28	TRBJ1-1	15	TRBD1	CASSSGQGANTEAFF	TGTGCCAGCAGTTCCGGACAGGGGGCGAACACTGAAGCTTTCTTT
-	TRBV7-9	TRBJ2-5	14	-	CASSLPLRQETQYF	TGTGCCAGCAGCCTCCCCCTGAGGCAAGAGACCCAGTACTTC
once	TRBV6-6	TRBJ1-5	18	TRBD1	CASSPLLQTGGKGQPQHF	TGTGCCAGCAGTCCACTCCTCCAGACAGGGGGTAAGGGTCAGCCCCAGCATTTT
once	TRBV5-1	TRBJ2-5	16	TRBD1	CASSQPGTGGLETQYF	TGCGCCAGCAGCCAACCCGGGACAGGGGGCTTGGAGACCCAGTACTTC
-	TRBV18	TRBJ2-5	17	TRBD1	CASSPITGTGASETQYF	TGTGCCAGCTCACCAATTACCGGGACAGGGGCCTCCGAGACCCAGTACTTC
few	TRBV21-1	TRBJ1-4	19	-	CASSTQNPSEQGWNEKLFF	TGTGCCAGCAGCACACAAAATCCCTCTGAACAGGGATGGAATGAAAAACTGTTTTTT
-	TRBV2	TRBJ2-2	13	-	CASSGFGAGELFF	-
-	TRBV4-1	TRBJ2-1	16	TRBD1	CASSQELGQGNNEQFF	TGCGCCAGCAGCCAAGAGTTGGGACAGGGTAACAATGAGCAGTTCTTC
once	TRBV28	TRBJ2-7	12	TRBD1	CASSPDRYEQYF	TGTGCCAGCAGCCCGGACAGGTACGAGCAGTACTTC
few	TRBV7-9	TRBJ1-1	14	-	CASSLNGAVAEAFF	TGTGCCAGCAGCCTTAATGGAGCGGTCGCTGAAGCTTTCTTT
-	TRBV27	TRBJ1-1	13	TRBD1	CASSVRGYTEAFF	TGTGCCAGCAGTGTCAGGGGGTATACTGAAGCTTTCTTT
-	TRBV24-1	TRBJ2-5	14	TRBD1	CATSDSQGSRAQYF	TGTGCCACCAGTGATTCACAGGGGTCGAGGGCCCAGTACTTC
-	TRBV5-1	TRBJ1-2	13	-	CASSLGQSYGYTF	TGCGCCAGCAGCTTGGGACAGTCCTATGGCTACACCTTC
-	TRBV7-8	TRBJ2-4	17	TRBD2	CASSSRTSGVAKNIQYF	TGTGCCAGCAGCTCCAGAACTAGCGGGGTAGCCAAAAACATTCAGTACTTC
-	TRBV6-5	TRBJ2-3	16	-	CASSYSRVTSTDTQYF	TGTGCCAGCAGTTACTCGAGGGTTACGAGCACAGATACGCAGTATTTT
-	TRBV9	TRBJ2-1	14	TRBD1	CASNNPTGGGEQFF	TGTGCCAGCAACAACCCGACAGGGGGCGGTGAGCAGTTCTTC